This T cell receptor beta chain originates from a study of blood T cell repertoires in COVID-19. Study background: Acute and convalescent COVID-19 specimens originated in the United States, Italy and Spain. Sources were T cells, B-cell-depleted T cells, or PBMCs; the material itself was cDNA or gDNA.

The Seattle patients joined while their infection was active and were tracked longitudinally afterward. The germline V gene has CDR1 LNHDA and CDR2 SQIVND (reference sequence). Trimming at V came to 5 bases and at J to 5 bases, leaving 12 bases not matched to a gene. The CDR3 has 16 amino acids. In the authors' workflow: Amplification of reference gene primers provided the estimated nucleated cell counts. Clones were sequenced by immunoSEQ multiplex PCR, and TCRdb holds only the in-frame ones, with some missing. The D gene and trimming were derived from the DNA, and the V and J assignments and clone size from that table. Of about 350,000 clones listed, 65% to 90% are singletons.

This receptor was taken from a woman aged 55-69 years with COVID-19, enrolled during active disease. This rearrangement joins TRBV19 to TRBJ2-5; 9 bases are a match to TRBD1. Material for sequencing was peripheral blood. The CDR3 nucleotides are TGTGCCAGTAGTGTTTTAATGGACAGGGGAAGGGAGACCCAGTACTTC. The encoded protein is CASSVLMDRGRETQYF.